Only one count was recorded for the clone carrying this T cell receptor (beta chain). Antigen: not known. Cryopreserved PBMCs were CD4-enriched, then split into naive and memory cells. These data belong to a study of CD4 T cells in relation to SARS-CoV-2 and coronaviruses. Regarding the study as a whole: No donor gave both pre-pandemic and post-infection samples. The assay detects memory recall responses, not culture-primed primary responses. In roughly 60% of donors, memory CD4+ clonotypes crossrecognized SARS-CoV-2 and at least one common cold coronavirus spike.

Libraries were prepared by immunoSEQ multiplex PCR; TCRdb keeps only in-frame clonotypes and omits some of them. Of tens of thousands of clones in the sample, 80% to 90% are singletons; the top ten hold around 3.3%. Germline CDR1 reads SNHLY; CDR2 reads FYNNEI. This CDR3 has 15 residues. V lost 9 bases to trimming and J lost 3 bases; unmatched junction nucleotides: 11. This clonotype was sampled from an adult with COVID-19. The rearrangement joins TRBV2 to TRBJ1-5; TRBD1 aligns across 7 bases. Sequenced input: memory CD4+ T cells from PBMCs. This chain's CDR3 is CASREATGNNQPQHF. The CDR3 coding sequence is TGTGCCAGTCGGGAGGCGACAGGGAACAATCAGCCCCAGCATTTT.